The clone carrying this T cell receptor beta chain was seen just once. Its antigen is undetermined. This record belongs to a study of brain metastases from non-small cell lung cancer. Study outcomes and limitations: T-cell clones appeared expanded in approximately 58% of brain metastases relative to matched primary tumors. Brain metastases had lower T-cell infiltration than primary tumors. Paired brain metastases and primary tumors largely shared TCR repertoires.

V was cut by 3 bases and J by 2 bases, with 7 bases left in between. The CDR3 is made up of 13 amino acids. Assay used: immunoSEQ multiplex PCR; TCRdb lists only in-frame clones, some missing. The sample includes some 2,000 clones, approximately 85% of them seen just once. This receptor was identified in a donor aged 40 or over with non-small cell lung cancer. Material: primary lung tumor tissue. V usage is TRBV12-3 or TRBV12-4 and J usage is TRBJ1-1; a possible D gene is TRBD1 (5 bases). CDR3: CASSFDSNTEAFF. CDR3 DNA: TGTGCCAGCAGTTTTGACAGCAACACTGAAGCTTTCTTT.